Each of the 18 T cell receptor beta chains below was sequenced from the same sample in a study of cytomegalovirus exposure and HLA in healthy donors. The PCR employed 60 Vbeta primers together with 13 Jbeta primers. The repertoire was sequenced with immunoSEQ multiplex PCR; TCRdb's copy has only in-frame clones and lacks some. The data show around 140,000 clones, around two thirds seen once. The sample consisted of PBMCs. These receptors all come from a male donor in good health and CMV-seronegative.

The CDR3 spells CSVPGQGGDYTF. CDR3 coding DNA: TGCAGCGTTCCGGGACAGGGAGGTGACTACACCTTC. The V and J genes are TRBV29-1 and TRBJ1-2, with 9 bases aligning to TRBD1. This CDR3 is built from 12 residues. The junction had 8 bases not matched to a gene; V was cut back by 5 bases and J by 10 bases. Germline CDR1 is SQVTM and CDR2 is ANQGSEA. The full variable domain, its missing parts supplied by reference TRBV29-1 and TRBJ1-2, is SAVISQKPSRDICQRGTSLTIQCQVDSQVTMMFWYRQQPGQSLTLIATANQGSEATYESGFVIDKFPISRPNLTFSTLTVSNMSPEDSSIYLCSVPGQGGDYTFGSGTRLTVV.

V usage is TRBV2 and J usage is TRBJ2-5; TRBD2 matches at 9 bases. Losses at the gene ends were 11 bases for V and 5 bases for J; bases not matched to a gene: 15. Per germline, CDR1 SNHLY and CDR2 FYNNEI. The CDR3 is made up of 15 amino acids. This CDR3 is CAGGRSGGPEETQYF. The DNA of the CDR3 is TGTGCCGGGGGCCGGAGCGGGGGGCCGGAGGAGACCCAGTACTTC.

CDR3 in amino acids: CASSQDLNNRDRPQHF. CDR3 DNA sequence: TGCGCCAGCAGCCAAGATCTTAATAACCGGGATCGGCCCCAGCATTTT. This rearrangement joins TRBV4-1 to TRBJ1-5; D ambiguous. Germline V gene lookup returns CDR1 MGHRA and CDR2 YSYEKL. This CDR3 spans 16 amino acids. The ends were cut back, 0 bases at V and 9 bases at J, with 18 bases in the middle.

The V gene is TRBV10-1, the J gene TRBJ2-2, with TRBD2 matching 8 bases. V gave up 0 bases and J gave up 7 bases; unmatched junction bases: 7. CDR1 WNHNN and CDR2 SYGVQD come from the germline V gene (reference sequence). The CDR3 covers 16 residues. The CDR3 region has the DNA TGCGCCAGCAGTGAGTCGAGGGGACTAGTGGTCGGGGAGCTGTTTTTT. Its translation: CASSESRGLVVGELFF.

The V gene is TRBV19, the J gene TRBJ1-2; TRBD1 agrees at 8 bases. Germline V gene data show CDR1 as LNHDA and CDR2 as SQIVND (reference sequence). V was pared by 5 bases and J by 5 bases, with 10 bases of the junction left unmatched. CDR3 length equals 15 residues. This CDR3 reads CASSPPDRESYGYTF. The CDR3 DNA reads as TGTGCCAGTAGTCCCCCGGACAGGGAATCATATGGCTACACCTTC.

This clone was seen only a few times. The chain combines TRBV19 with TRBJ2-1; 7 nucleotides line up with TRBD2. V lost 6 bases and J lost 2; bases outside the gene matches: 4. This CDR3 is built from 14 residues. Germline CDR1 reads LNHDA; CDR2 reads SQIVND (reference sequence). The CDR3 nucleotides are TGTGCCAGTAGCGGGGGGTCCGCCTACAATGAGCAGTTCTTC. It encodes CASSGGSAYNEQFF.

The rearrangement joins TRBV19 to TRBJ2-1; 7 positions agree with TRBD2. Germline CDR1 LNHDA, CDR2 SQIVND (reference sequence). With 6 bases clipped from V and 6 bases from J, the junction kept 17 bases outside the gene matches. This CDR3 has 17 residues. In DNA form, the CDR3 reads TGTGCCAGTAGCCTAGCTTCCGCGGGGGTACTGGGCAATGAGCAGTTCTTC. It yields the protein CASSLASAGVLGNEQFF. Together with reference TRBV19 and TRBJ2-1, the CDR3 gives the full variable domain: DGGITQSPKYLFRKEGQNVTLSCEQNLNHDAMYWYRQDPGQGLRLIYYSQIVNDFQKGDIAEGYSVSREKKESFPLTVTSAQKNPTAFYLCASSLASAGVLGNEQFFGPGTRLTVL.

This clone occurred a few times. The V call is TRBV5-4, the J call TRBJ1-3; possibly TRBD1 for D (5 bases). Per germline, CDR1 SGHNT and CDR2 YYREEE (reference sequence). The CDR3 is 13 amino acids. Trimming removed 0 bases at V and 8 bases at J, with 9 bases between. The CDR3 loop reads CASSLEGRDTIYF. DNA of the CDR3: TGTGCCAGCAGCTTGGAGGGGAGGGACACCATATATTTT. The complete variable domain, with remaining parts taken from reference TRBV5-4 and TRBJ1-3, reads ETGVTQSPTHLIKTRGQQVTLRCSSQSGHNTVSWYQQALGQGPQFIFQYYREEENGRGNFPPRFSGLQFPNYSSELNVNALELDDSALYLCASSLEGRDTIYFGEGSWLTVV.

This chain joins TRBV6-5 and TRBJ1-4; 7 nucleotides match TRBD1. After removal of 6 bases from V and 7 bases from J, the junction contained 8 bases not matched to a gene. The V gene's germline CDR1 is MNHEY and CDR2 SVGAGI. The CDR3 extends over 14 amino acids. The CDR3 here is CASSEDRDAEKLFF. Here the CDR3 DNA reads TGTGCCAGCAGCGAAGACAGGGACGCTGAAAAACTGTTTTTT.

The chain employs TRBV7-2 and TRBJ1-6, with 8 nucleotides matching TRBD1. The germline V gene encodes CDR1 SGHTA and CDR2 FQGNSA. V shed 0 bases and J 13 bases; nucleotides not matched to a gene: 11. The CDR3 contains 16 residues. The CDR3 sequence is CASSLASGQGVRPLHF. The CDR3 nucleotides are TGTGCCAGCAGCTTAGCGTCCGGACAGGGTGTGAGGCCCCTCCACTTT. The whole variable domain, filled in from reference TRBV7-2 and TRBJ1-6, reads GAGVSQSPSNKVTEKGKDVELRCDPISGHTALYWYRQSLGQGLEFLIYFQGNSAPDKSGLPSDRFSAERTGGSVSTLTIQRTQQEDSAVYLCASSLASGQGVRPLHFGNGTRLTVT.

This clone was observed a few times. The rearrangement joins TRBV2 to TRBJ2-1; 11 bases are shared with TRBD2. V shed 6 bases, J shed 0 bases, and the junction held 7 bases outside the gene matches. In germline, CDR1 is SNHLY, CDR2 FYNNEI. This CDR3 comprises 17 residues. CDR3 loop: CASSSTSGGFSYNEQFF. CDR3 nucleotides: TGTGCCAGCAGCAGTACTAGCGGGGGTTTCTCCTACAATGAGCAGTTCTTC.

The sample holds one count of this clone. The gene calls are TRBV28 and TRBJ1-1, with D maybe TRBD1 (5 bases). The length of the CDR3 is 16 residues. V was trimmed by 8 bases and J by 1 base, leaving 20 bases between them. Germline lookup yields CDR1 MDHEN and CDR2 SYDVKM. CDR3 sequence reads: CASGWGSTNPNTEAFF. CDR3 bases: TGTGCCAGCGGTTGGGGCAGTACAAACCCGAACACTGAAGCTTTCTTT. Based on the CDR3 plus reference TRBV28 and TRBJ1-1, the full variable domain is DVKVTQSSRYLVKRTGEKVFLECVQDMDHENMFWYRQDPGLGLRLIYFSYDVKMKEKGDIPEGYSVSREKKERFSLILESASTNQTSMYLCASGWGSTNPNTEAFFGQGTRLTVV.

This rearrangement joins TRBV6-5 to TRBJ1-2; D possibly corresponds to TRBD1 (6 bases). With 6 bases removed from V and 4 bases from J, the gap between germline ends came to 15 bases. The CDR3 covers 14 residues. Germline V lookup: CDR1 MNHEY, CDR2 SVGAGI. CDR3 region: CASRQHRDTYGYTF. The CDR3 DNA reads TGTGCCAGCAGACAACACCGGGACACCTATGGCTACACCTTC.

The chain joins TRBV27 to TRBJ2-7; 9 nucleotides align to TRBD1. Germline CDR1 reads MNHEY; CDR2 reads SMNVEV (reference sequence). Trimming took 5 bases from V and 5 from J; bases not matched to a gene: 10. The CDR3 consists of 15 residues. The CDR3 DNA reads TGTGCCAGCAGTCTCCTAGTGACAGGGGGTCACGAGCAGTACTTC. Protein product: CASSLLVTGGHEQYF.

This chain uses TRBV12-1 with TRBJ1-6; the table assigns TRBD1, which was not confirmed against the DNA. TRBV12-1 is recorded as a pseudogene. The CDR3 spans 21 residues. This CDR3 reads CASSFALNRGPPVVKYSPLHF. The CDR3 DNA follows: TGTGCCAGCAGCTTTGCCCTAAACAGGGGCCCACCAGTAGTTAAATATTCACCCCTCCACTTT.

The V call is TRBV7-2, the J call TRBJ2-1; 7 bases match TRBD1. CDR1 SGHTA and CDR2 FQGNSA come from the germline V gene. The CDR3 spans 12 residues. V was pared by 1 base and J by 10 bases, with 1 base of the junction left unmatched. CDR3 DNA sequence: TGTGCCAGCAGCTTAGGGACAGGCGAGCAGTTCTTC. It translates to CASSLGTGEQFF.

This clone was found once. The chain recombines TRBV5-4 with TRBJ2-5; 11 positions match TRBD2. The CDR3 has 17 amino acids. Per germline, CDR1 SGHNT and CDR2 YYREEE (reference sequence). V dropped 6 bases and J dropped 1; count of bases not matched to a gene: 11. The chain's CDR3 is CASTPGGTSGIQETQYF. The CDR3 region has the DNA TGTGCCAGCACCCCTGGGGGGACTAGCGGAATCCAAGAGACCCAGTACTTC.

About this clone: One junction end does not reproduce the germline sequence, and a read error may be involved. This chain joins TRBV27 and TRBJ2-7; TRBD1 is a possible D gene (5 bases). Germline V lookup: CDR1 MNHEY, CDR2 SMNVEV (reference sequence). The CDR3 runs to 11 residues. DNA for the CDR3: TGTGCCAGCAGTCCGGACATGCCACCGTCTTTC. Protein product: CASSPDMPPSF.